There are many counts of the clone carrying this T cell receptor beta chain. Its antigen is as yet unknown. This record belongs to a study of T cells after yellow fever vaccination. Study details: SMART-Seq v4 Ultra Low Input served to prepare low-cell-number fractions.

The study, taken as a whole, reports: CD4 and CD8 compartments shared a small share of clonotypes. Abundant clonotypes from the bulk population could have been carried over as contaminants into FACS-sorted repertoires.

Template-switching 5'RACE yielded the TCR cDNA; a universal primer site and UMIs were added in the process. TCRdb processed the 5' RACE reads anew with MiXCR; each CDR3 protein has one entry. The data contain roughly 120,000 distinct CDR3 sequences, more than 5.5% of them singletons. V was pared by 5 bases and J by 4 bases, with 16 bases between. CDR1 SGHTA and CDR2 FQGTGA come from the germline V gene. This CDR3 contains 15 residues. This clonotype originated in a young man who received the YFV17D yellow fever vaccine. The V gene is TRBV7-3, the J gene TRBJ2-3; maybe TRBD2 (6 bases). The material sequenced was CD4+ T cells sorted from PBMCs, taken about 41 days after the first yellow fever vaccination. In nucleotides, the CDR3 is TGTGCCAGCAGCCCCCAAGCGGGTAATGCAGATACGCAGTATTTT. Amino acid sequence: CASSPQAGNADTQYF.